This is a list of T cell receptor beta chains from one sample in a study of immune heterogeneity within non-small cell lung tumors. Each CDR3 protein gets one entry after TCRdb re-called the multiplex PCR reads with MiXCR. Of some 10,000 distinct CDR3 sequences detected, around 17% appear once; the ten largest clones hold approximately 3.7%. The sequenced material came from lung tumor tissue. The receptor set was obtained from a man aged 35-49 years with non-small cell lung cancer. CDR3s include the opening cysteine and the closing phenylalanine or tryptophan. The D gene is left open where the match is weak. Part of the rows lack a size; the others show once, few, many or a class for expanded clones.

J gene: TRBJ1-6
clone size: many
D gene: .
V gene: TRBV4-2
CDR3 DNA: TGTGCCAGCAGCCAAGATCGAGACAGTTGGAGTTCACCCCTCCACTTT
CDR3 protein: CASSQDRDSWSSPLHF

J gene: TRBJ2-7
clone size: many
D gene: .
V gene: TRBV20-1
CDR3 DNA: TGCAGTGCTAGATACGGGAGCCTCTACGAGCAGTACTTC
CDR3 protein: CSARYGSLYEQYF

J gene: TRBJ2-3
clone size: .
D gene: .
V gene: TRBV19
CDR3 DNA: TGTGCCAGTACGGGGCGGGATACGCAGTATTTT
CDR3 protein: CASTGRDTQYF

J gene: TRBJ1-1
clone size: many
D gene: .
V gene: TRBV4-3
CDR3 DNA: TGCGCCAGCAGCCAAGATATTTCTACGGAAGCTTTCTTT
CDR3 protein: CASSQDISTEAFF

J gene: TRBJ2-5
clone size: many
D gene: .
V gene: TRBV9
CDR3 DNA: TGTGCCAGCAGCCCTGGGACGAGTTTATACTTC
CDR3 protein: CASSPGTSLYF

J gene: TRBJ2-3
clone size: .
D gene: TRBD2
V gene: TRBV15
CDR3 DNA: TGTGCCACCAGCAGAGAGGCGGGAGTGGGGGGACGCACAGATACGCAGTATTTT
CDR3 protein: CATSREAGVGGRTDTQYF

J gene: TRBJ2-7
clone size: medium-sized
D gene: TRBD2
V gene: TRBV7-7
CDR3 DNA: TGTGCTAGCAGCTTACAGCCGGGAGGAACCTACGAGCAGTACTTC
CDR3 protein: CASSLQPGGTYEQYF

J gene: TRBJ2-3
clone size: many
D gene: .
V gene: TRBV7-9
CDR3 DNA: TGTGCCAGCAGCTTCAGCCCTCGACAGTTCACAGATACGCAGTATTTT
CDR3 protein: CASSFSPRQFTDTQYF

J gene: TRBJ2-3
clone size: many
D gene: .
V gene: TRBV9
CDR3 DNA: TGTGCCAGCAGCGTACGTGGGGCAGGAGGGCCTCTCACAGATACGCAGTATTTT
CDR3 protein: CASSVRGAGGPLTDTQYF

J gene: TRBJ2-3
clone size: many
D gene: .
V gene: TRBV20-1
CDR3 DNA: TGCAGTGCCGGTGGGCGGGACAACACAGATACGCAGTATTTT
CDR3 protein: CSAGGRDNTDTQYF

J gene: TRBJ1-4
clone size: .
D gene: TRBD1
V gene: TRBV7-8
CDR3 DNA: TGTGCCAGCAGCCCCCGGGACAGGGAGGCTCCTAATGAAAAACTGTTTTTT
CDR3 protein: CASSPRDREAPNEKLFF

J gene: TRBJ1-1
clone size: medium-sized
D gene: .
V gene: TRBV13
CDR3 DNA: TGTGCCAGCAGCGTTCAGGAACTGGAAGCTTTCTTT
CDR3 protein: CASSVQELEAFF

J gene: TRBJ1-1
clone size: many
D gene: TRBD1
V gene: TRBV6-1
CDR3 DNA: TGTGCCAGCAGTGCACAGGGGGCGTTGGGCACTGAAGCTTTCTTT
CDR3 protein: CASSAQGALGTEAFF

J gene: TRBJ2-7
clone size: medium-sized
D gene: .
V gene: TRBV6-1
CDR3 DNA: TGTGCCAGCAGTACCTCCGGGGCCGCCTCCTACGAGCAGTACTTC
CDR3 protein: CASSTSGAASYEQYF

J gene: TRBJ1-1
clone size: .
D gene: .
V gene: TRBV15
CDR3 DNA: TGTGCCACCAGCAGAGATAAGGGGGTGAACACTGAAGCTTTCTTT
CDR3 protein: CATSRDKGVNTEAFF

J gene: TRBJ1-2
clone size: .
D gene: TRBD1
V gene: TRBV28
CDR3 DNA: TGTGCCAGCAGTTCGGGACAGGGGTACGACGGCTACACCTTC
CDR3 protein: CASSSGQGYDGYTF

J gene: TRBJ2-6
clone size: .
D gene: TRBD1
V gene: TRBV5-6
CDR3 DNA: TGTGCCAGCAGCCTTCGGCCCGGGACAGGGTGGCCTGGGGCCAACGTCCTGACTTTC
CDR3 protein: CASSLRPGTGWPGANVLTF

J gene: TRBJ1-6
clone size: many
D gene: TRBD1
V gene: TRBV3-1
CDR3 DNA: TGTGCCAGCAGCCAAGGGACAGGAGATTCACCCCTCCACTTT
CDR3 protein: CASSQGTGDSPLHF

J gene: TRBJ1-1
clone size: medium-sized
D gene: TRBD1
V gene: TRBV3-1
CDR3 DNA: TGTGCCAGCAGCCGCAGGGGGGACACTGAAGCTTTCTTT
CDR3 protein: CASSRRGDTEAFF

J gene: TRBJ2-1
clone size: medium-sized
D gene: TRBD2
V gene: TRBV6-2/TRBV6-3
CDR3 DNA: TGTGCCAGCAGCCATCTAGCGGGAGTCCACAATGAGCAGTTCTTC
CDR3 protein: CASSHLAGVHNEQFF

J gene: TRBJ2-7
clone size: medium-sized
D gene: TRBD1
V gene: TRBV28
CDR3 DNA: TGTGCCAGCAGTTCGGACAGGTCCTACGAGCAGTACTTC
CDR3 protein: CASSSDRSYEQYF

J gene: TRBJ2-5
clone size: medium-sized
D gene: TRBD2
V gene: TRBV11-2
CDR3 DNA: TGTGCCAGCAGCTTCTCGACTAGCGGGGGGCAGGAGACCCAGTACTTC
CDR3 protein: CASSFSTSGGQETQYF

J gene: TRBJ2-7
clone size: .
D gene: .
V gene: TRBV4-2
CDR3 DNA: TGTGCCAGCAGCCCCTTTAGGGGGGACTACGAGCAGTACTTC
CDR3 protein: CASSPFRGDYEQYF

J gene: TRBJ1-2
clone size: many
D gene: TRBD1
V gene: TRBV3-1
CDR3 DNA: TGTGCCAGCAGCCAAACCGACAGGGATGGCTACACCTTC
CDR3 protein: CASSQTDRDGYTF

J gene: TRBJ2-5
clone size: many
D gene: TRBD1
V gene: TRBV6-1
CDR3 DNA: TGTGCCAGCAGTGATTTGGACAGGGACTACTTC
CDR3 protein: CASSDLDRDYF

J gene: TRBJ2-6
clone size: many
D gene: .
V gene: TRBV6-1
CDR3 DNA: TGTGCCAGCAGCGCACAGGGCGAAGGGGCCAACGTCCTGACTTTC
CDR3 protein: CASSAQGEGANVLTF

J gene: TRBJ2-7
clone size: medium-sized
D gene: .
V gene: TRBV7-2
CDR3 DNA: TGTGCCAGCAGCTATGGCGGCCCCTACGAGCAGTACTTC
CDR3 protein: CASSYGGPYEQYF

J gene: TRBJ1-1
clone size: many
D gene: .
V gene: TRBV4-1
CDR3 DNA: TGCGCCAGCAGCCACGTCCTCAGGGTAAGGAAAGTGAACACTGAAGCTTTCTTT
CDR3 protein: CASSHVLRVRKVNTEAFF

J gene: TRBJ1-1
clone size: many
D gene: TRBD1
V gene: TRBV19
CDR3 DNA: TGTGCCAGTAGTTCCCAAGGGGGCGCTGAAGCTTTCTTT
CDR3 protein: CASSSQGGAEAFF

J gene: TRBJ2-7
clone size: many
D gene: .
V gene: TRBV3-1
CDR3 DNA: TGTGCCAGCAGCCAAGGGGCGGGGCCCACTGAGCAGTACTTC
CDR3 protein: CASSQGAGPTEQYF

J gene: TRBJ1-2
clone size: medium-sized
D gene: .
V gene: TRBV2
CDR3 DNA: TGTGCCAGCAGTTATTCAGGGGCGGGTGGCTACACCTTC
CDR3 protein: CASSYSGAGGYTF

J gene: TRBJ2-5
clone size: many
D gene: .
V gene: TRBV9
CDR3 DNA: TGTGCCAGCAGCGTAGGGGTTTTTGAGACCCAGTACTTC
CDR3 protein: CASSVGVFETQYF

J gene: TRBJ2-7
clone size: medium-sized
D gene: .
V gene: TRBV6-1
CDR3 DNA: TGTGCCAGCAGGGACGAGTCTCTACTGCAGTACTTC
CDR3 protein: CASRDESLLQYF

J gene: TRBJ1-2
clone size: .
D gene: .
V gene: TRBV15
CDR3 DNA: TGTGCCACCAGCAGAGGTGACAGGAACTATGGCTACACCTTC
CDR3 protein: CATSRGDRNYGYTF

J gene: TRBJ1-5
clone size: medium-sized
D gene: .
V gene: TRBV20-1
CDR3 DNA: TGCAGTGCTAGAGTCTCGATTGGCAGCATGAGCAATCAGCCCCAGCATTTT
CDR3 protein: CSARVSIGSMSNQPQHF

J gene: TRBJ2-2
clone size: many
D gene: TRBD1
V gene: TRBV5-1
CDR3 DNA: TGCGCCAGCGGGACAGGGAATAGGTACACCGGGGAGCTGTTTTTT
CDR3 protein: CASGTGNRYTGELFF

J gene: TRBJ2-7
clone size: .
D gene: .
V gene: TRBV7-7
CDR3 DNA: TGTGTCAGCAGCCTAAGCAGGGAAAGCTACGAGCAGTACTTC
CDR3 protein: CVSSLSRESYEQYF

J gene: TRBJ2-3
clone size: once
D gene: TRBD1
V gene: TRBV4-2
CDR3 DNA: TGTGCCAGCAGGGACAGGGGGAGCACAGATACGCAGTATTTT
CDR3 protein: CASRDRGSTDTQYF

J gene: TRBJ2-5
clone size: many
D gene: TRBD1
V gene: TRBV2
CDR3 DNA: TGTGCCAGCCAACGGACAGGCTTTGTGTACCAAGAGACCCAGTACTTC
CDR3 protein: CASQRTGFVYQETQYF

J gene: TRBJ2-7
clone size: few
D gene: .
V gene: TRBV27
CDR3 DNA: TGTGCCAGCAGTACCACAGGGTACGGCCCCGAGCAGTACTTC
CDR3 protein: CASSTTGYGPEQYF

J gene: TRBJ1-2
clone size: medium-sized
D gene: TRBD1
V gene: TRBV19
CDR3 DNA: TGTGCCAGTAGTATAGCAGGGGGCTATGGCTACACCTTC
CDR3 protein: CASSIAGGYGYTF

J gene: TRBJ1-6
clone size: medium-sized
D gene: .
V gene: TRBV19
CDR3 DNA: TGTGCCAGTAGTCCCCGACCTAATTCACCCCTCCACTTT
CDR3 protein: CASSPRPNSPLHF

J gene: TRBJ2-2
clone size: many
D gene: .
V gene: TRBV7-6
CDR3 DNA: TGTGCCAGCAGCTTAGTCGGGGAGCTGTTTTTT
CDR3 protein: CASSLVGELFF

J gene: TRBJ2-5
clone size: many
D gene: .
V gene: TRBV7-2
CDR3 DNA: TGTGCCAGCAGCTTTAGGGGCCGGAAGGCGGGGCAAGAGACCCAGTACTTC
CDR3 protein: CASSFRGRKAGQETQYF

J gene: TRBJ1-1
clone size: many
D gene: .
V gene: TRBV12-3/TRBV12-4
CDR3 DNA: TGTGCCAGCAGTCCTCGGGGACGGGGTATCACTGAAGCTTTCTTT
CDR3 protein: CASSPRGRGITEAFF

J gene: TRBJ2-7
clone size: medium-sized
D gene: .
V gene: TRBV7-2
CDR3 DNA: TGTGCCAGCAGCTTAGCTGCATCCTACGAGCAGTACTTC
CDR3 protein: CASSLAASYEQYF

J gene: TRBJ2-7
clone size: medium-sized
D gene: TRBD2
V gene: TRBV12-3/TRBV12-4
CDR3 DNA: TGTGCCAGCAGTTTGATGGTACTAGCGGGAGAACGCGAGCAGTACTTC
CDR3 protein: CASSLMVLAGEREQYF

J gene: TRBJ1-2
clone size: many
D gene: .
V gene: TRBV7-6
CDR3 DNA: TGTGCCAGCAGCCCCCAGCGGACCCTCTATGGCTACACCTTC
CDR3 protein: CASSPQRTLYGYTF

J gene: TRBJ2-7
clone size: medium-sized
D gene: .
V gene: TRBV28
CDR3 DNA: TGTGCCAGCAGTTTAGGCAGAACCTACGAGCAGTACTTC
CDR3 protein: CASSLGRTYEQYF

J gene: TRBJ2-7
clone size: many
D gene: TRBD2
V gene: TRBV19
CDR3 DNA: TGTGCCAGTAGTGCCTCGACTAGCGGGAGAGCAATCTACGAGCAGTACTTC
CDR3 protein: CASSASTSGRAIYEQYF

J gene: TRBJ1-2
clone size: large
D gene: .
V gene: TRBV10-2
CDR3 DNA: TGCGCCAGCAGTGAGTCCTCAGTCTATGGCTACACCTTC
CDR3 protein: CASSESSVYGYTF

J gene: TRBJ2-5
clone size: many
D gene: TRBD2
V gene: TRBV14
CDR3 DNA: TGTGCCAGCAGCCTCTTACGGGGGACTAGCGGCTCGGAGACCCAGTACTTC
CDR3 protein: CASSLLRGTSGSETQYF

J gene: TRBJ1-3
clone size: many
D gene: .
V gene: TRBV3-1
CDR3 DNA: TGTGCCAGCAGCTTTCCGGACGCAAGGAACACCATATATTTT
CDR3 protein: CASSFPDARNTIYF

J gene: TRBJ2-4
clone size: few
D gene: .
V gene: TRBV7-9
CDR3 DNA: TGTGCCAGCAGCCCTCTAGGGGGAGCCAAAAACATTCAGTACTTC
CDR3 protein: CASSPLGGAKNIQYF

J gene: TRBJ1-6
clone size: many
D gene: TRBD1
V gene: TRBV4-1
CDR3 DNA: TGCGCCAGCAGCCAGAGGACAGGTAGCTCCTATAATTCACCCCTCCACTTT
CDR3 protein: CASSQRTGSSYNSPLHF

J gene: TRBJ2-7
clone size: medium-sized
D gene: .
V gene: TRBV7-2
CDR3 DNA: TGTGCCAGCAGCTCCCAGGGGAGCTCCTACGAGCAGTACTTC
CDR3 protein: CASSSQGSSYEQYF

J gene: TRBJ1-1
clone size: medium-sized
D gene: .
V gene: TRBV7-9
CDR3 DNA: TGTGCCAGCAGCTTAGCCACAGGGATGAACACTGAAGCTTTCTTT
CDR3 protein: CASSLATGMNTEAFF

J gene: TRBJ2-2
clone size: many
D gene: .
V gene: TRBV14
CDR3 DNA: TGTGCCAGCAGCCAAGATCTGGGAGGCACCGGGGAGCTGTTTTTT
CDR3 protein: CASSQDLGGTGELFF

J gene: TRBJ2-7
clone size: many
D gene: .
V gene: TRBV29-1
CDR3 DNA: TGCAGCGTTGAAGATCCCCGGGCGTACGAGCAGTACTTC
CDR3 protein: CSVEDPRAYEQYF